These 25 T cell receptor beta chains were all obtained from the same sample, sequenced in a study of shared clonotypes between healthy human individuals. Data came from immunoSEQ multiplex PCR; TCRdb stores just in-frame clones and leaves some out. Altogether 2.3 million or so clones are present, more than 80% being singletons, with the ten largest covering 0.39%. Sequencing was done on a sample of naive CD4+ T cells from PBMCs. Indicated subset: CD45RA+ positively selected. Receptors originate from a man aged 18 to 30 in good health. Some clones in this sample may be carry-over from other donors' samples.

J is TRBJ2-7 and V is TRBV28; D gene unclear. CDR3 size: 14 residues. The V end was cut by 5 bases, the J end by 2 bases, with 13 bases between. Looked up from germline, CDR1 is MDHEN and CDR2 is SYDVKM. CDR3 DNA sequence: TGTGCCAGCAGTCCTGCCCGGGCTACCTACGAGCAGTACTTC. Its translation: CASSPARATYEQYF.

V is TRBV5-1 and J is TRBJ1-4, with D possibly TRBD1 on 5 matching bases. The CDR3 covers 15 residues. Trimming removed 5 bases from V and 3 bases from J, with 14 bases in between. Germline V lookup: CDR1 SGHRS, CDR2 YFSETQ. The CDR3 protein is CASRPTSGANEKLFF. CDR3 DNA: TGCGCCAGCAGACCAACCTCGGGGGCTAATGAAAAACTGTTTTTT.

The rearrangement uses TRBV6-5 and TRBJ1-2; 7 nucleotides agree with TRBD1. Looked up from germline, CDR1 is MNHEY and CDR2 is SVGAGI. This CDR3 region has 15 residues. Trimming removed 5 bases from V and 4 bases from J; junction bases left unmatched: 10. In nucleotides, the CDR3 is TGTGCCAGCAGTGCGTACTGGGAGGGGGCCTATGGCTACACCTTC. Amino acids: CASSAYWEGAYGYTF.

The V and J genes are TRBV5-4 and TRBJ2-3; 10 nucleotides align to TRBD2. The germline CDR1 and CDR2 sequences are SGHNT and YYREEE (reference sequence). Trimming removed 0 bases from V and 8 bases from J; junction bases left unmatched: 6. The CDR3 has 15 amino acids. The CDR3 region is CASSLAGLAGATQYF. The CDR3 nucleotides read TGTGCCAGCAGCTTGGCCGGTCTAGCGGGAGCTACGCAGTATTTT.

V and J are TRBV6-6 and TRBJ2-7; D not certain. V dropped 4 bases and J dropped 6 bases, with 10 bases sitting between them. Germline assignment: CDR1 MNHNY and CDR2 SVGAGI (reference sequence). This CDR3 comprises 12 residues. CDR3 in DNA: TGTGCCAGCAGTTTCCCCGAGTCCGAGCAGTACTTC. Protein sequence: CASSFPESEQYF.

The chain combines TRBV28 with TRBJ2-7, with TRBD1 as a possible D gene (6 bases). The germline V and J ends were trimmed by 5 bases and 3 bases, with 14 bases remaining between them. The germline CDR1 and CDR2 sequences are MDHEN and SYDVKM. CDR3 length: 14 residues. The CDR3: CASSGGRVSYEQYF. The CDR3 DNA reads TGTGCCAGCAGTGGGGGCAGGGTGAGCTACGAGCAGTACTTC.

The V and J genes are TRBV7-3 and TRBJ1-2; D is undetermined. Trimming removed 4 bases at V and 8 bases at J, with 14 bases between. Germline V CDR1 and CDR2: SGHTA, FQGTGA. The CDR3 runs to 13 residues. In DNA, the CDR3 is TGTGCCAGCAGCTCCCAGACGATTCAGGGCTACACCTTC. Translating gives CASSSQTIQGYTF.

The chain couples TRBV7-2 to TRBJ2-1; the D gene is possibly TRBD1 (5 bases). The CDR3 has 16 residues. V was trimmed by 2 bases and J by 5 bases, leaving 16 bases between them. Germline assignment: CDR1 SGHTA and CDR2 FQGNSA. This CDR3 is CASSLLGVGFNNEQFF. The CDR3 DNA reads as TGTGCCAGCAGCTTATTAGGGGTGGGTTTTAACAATGAGCAGTTCTTC.

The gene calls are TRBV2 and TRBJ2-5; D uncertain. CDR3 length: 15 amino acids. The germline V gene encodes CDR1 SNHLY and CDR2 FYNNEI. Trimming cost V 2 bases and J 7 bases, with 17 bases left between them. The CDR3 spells CASSEFVNFLGTQYF. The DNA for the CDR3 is TGTGCCAGCAGTGAATTTGTCAACTTTCTCGGGACCCAGTACTTC. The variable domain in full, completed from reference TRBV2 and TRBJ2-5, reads EPEVTQTPSHQVTQMGQEVILRCVPISNHLYFYWYRQILGQKVEFLVSFYNNEISEKSEIFDDQFSVERPDGSNFTLKIRSTKLEDSAMYFCASSEFVNFLGTQYFGPGTRLLVL.

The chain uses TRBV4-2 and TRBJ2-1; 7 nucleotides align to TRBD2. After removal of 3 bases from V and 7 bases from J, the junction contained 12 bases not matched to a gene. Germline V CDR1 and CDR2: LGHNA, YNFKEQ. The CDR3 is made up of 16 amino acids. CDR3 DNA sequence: TGTGCCAGCAGCCACGGCGGGAGCTCTGAGAAGAATGAGCAGTTCTTC. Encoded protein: CASSHGGSSEKNEQFF.

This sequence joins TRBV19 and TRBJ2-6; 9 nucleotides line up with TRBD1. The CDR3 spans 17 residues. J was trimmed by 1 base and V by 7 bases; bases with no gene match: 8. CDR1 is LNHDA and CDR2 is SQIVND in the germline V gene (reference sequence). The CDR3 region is CASNPTGGGSGANVLTF. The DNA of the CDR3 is TGTGCCAGTAATCCGACAGGGGGTGGATCTGGGGCCAACGTCCTGACTTTC.

The CDR3 DNA reads as TGTGCCAGCAGCGCCACCAGGGGGTCCCCCCAAGAGACCCAGTACTTC. Protein product: CASSATRGSPQETQYF. The V and J genes are TRBV11-2 and TRBJ2-5, with 7 nucleotides matching TRBD1. The CDR3 extends over 16 amino acids. Germline CDR1 and CDR2: SGHAT and FQNNGV. The V segment lost 5 bases and the J segment 1 base; nucleotides outside the gene matches: 10.

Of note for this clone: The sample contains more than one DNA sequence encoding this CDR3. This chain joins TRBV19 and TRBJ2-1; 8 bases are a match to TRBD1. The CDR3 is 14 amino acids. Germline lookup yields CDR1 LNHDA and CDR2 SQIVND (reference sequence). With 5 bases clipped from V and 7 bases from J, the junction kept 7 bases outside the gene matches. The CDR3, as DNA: TGTGCCAGTAGTCGTCAGGGGGCTCGGAATGAGCAGTTCTTC. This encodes CASSRQGARNEQFF.

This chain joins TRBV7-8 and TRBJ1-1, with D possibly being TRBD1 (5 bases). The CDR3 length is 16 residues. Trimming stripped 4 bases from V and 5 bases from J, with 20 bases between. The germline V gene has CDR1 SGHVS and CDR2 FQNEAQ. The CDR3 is CASSSWGKEIGTEAFF. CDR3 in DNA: TGTGCCAGCAGCTCCTGGGGGAAGGAAATCGGTACTGAAGCTTTCTTT.

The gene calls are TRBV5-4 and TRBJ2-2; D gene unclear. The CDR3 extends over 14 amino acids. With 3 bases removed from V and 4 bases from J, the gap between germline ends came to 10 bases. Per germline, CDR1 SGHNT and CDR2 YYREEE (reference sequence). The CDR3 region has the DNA TGTGCCAGCAGCTCCTCTGTGCGCACCGGGGAGCTGTTTTTT. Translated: CASSSSVRTGELFF.

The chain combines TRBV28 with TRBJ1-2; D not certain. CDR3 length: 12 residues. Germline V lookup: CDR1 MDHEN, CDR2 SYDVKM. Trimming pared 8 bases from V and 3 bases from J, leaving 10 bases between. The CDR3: CASLDLYYGYTF. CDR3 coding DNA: TGTGCCAGCTTGGACCTTTACTATGGCTACACCTTC.

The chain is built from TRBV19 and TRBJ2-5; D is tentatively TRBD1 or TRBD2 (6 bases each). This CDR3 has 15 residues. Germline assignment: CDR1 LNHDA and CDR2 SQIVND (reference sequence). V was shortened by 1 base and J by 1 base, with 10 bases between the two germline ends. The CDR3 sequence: CASSIGGAGQETQYF. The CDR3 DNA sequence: TGTGCCAGTAGTATAGGGGGGGCGGGCCAAGAGACCCAGTACTTC.

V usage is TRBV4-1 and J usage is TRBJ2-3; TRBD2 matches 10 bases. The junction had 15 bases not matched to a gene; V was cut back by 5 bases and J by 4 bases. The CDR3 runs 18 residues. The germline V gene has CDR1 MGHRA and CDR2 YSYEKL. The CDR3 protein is CASSSRASGSVVADTQYF. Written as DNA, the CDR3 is TGCGCCAGCAGCTCAAGGGCTAGCGGGAGTGTTGTGGCAGATACGCAGTATTTT.

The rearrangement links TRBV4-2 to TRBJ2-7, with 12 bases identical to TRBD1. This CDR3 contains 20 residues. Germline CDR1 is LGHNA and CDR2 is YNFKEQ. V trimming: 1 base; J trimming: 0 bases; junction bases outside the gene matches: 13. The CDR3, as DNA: TGTGCCAGCAGCCAAGGGGGGCTGGGACAGGGGGCAATTTTCTCCTACGAGCAGTACTTC. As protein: CASSQGGLGQGAIFSYEQYF.

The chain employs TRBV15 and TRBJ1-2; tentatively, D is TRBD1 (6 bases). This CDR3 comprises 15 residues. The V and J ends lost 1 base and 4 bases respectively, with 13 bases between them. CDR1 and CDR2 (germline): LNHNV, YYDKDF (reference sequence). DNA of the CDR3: TGTGCCACCAGCAGAGTGGGGGGGGCCCCCTATGGCTACACCTTC. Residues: CATSRVGGAPYGYTF.

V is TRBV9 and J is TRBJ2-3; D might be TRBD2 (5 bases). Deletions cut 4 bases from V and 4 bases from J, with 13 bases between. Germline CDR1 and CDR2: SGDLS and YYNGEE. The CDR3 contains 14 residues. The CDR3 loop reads CASSSGPEADTQYF. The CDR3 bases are TGTGCCAGCAGCAGCGGCCCCGAGGCAGATACGCAGTATTTT.

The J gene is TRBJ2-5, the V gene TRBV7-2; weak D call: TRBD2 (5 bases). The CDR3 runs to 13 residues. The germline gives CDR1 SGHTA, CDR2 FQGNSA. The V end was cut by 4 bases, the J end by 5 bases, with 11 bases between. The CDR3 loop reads CASSYSPGETQYF. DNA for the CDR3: TGTGCCAGCAGCTACTCCCCGGGGGAGACCCAGTACTTC. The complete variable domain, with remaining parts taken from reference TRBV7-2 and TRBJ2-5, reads GAGVSQSPSNKVTEKGKDVELRCDPISGHTALYWYRQSLGQGLEFLIYFQGNSAPDKSGLPSDRFSAERTGGSVSTLTIQRTQQEDSAVYLCASSYSPGETQYFGPGTRLLVL.

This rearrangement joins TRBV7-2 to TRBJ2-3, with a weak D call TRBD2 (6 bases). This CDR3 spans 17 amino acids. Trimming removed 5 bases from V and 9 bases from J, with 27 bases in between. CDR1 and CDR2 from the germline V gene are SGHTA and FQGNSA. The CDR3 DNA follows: TGTGCCAGCAGCCCCCTACGTGGAGCGGGCCTTGCCTGGACGCAGTATTTT. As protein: CASSPLRGAGLAWTQYF.

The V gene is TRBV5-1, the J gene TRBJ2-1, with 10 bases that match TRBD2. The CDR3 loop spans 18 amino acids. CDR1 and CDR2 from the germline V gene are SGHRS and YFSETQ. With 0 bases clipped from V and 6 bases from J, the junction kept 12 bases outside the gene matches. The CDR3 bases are TGCGCCAGCAGCTTGGAACTTACGGGGCTAGCGGGAGTCAATGAGCAGTTCTTC. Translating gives CASSLELTGLAGVNEQFF.

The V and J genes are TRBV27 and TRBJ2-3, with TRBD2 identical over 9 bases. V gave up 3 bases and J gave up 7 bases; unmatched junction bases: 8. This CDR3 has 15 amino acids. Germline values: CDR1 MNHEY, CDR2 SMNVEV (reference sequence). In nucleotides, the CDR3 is TGTGCCAGCAGTTTGGCTAGCGGGACTGCATATACGCAGTATTTT. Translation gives CASSLASGTAYTQYF.